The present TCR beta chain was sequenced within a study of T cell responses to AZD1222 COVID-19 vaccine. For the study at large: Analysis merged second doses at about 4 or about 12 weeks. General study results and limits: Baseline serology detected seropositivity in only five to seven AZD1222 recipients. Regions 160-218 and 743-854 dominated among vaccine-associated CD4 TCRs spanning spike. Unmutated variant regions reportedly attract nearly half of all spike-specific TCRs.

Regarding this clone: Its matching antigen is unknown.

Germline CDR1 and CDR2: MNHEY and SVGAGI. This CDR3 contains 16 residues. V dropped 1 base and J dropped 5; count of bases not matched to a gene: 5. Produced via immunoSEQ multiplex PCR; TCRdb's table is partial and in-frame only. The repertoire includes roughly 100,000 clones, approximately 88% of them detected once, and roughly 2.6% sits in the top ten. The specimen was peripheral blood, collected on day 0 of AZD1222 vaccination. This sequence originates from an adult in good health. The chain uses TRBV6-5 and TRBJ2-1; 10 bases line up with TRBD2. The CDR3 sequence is CASSYLSGRAHNEQFF. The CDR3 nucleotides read TGTGCCAGCAGTTACTTGAGCGGGAGGGCCCACAATGAGCAGTTCTTC.